What follows is one TCR beta chain and its context. As originally analysed: Estimates of nucleated cell counts were drawn from the amplification of reference gene primers. Method: immunoSEQ multiplex PCR; TCRdb's copy keeps in-frame clones and lacks some. V, J and clone size are taken as reported in that table, and D and trimming were inferred from the DNA itself. The sample records 65,000 to 75,000 clones, roughly 80% being singletons. These data come from a study of blood T cell repertoires in COVID-19. CDR1 is MNHEY, CDR2 SVGAGI, per germline. CDR3 length: 15 amino acids. V gave up 4 bases and J gave up 0 bases, with 10 bases separating them.

Sequences were obtained from peripheral blood. The rearrangement links TRBV6-5 to TRBJ1-3; D call uncertain. This clonotype originated in a woman older than 75 with acute or convalescent COVID-19. CDR3 DNA sequence: TGTGCCAGCAGTTCGGCCTGGAGCTCTGGAAACACCATATATTTT. Protein product: CASSSAWSSGNTIYF.